The rows below give T cell receptor beta chains drawn from one sample of a study of blood T cell repertoires in COVID-19. The method was immunoSEQ multiplex PCR; TCRdb's version includes in-frame clones alone and lacks a portion of them. This table holds about 45,000 clones, approximately 92% found once. Sequenced input: peripheral blood. These TCRs come from a human donor in a cohort sampled during active COVID-19. Each CDR3 is given with its conserved first and last residue. Size tells how often a clone was seen (once, few, many) or the class of an expanded clone, and some rows leave it out.

v_call	clone_size	j_call	cdr3_aa
TRBV29-1	.	TRBJ1-5	CSVAQSNQPQHF
TRBV6-2/TRBV6-3	.	TRBJ2-4	CASSEPTGTKNIQYF
TRBV5-1	.	TRBJ2-3	CASSLPGTESDTQYF
TRBV7-6	.	TRBJ2-7	CASSSPETSGSHEQYF
TRBV13	.	TRBJ1-1	CASSSTTGGNTEAFF
TRBV5-8	.	TRBJ2-7	CASRLTGVYEQYF
TRBV4-3	.	TRBJ1-5	CASSRGGGNQPQHF
TRBV19	.	TRBJ1-2	CASSIEKATRGYGYTF
TRBV5-5	.	TRBJ2-5	CASSLRGETQYF
TRBV11-1	.	TRBJ1-2	CASSLESEPYGYTF
TRBV4-2	.	TRBJ2-7	CASSLGTSGGSYEQYF
TRBV6-5	.	TRBJ2-1	CASRGGLAGLNEQFF
TRBV27	.	TRBJ1-2	CASSLTRTGINYGYTF
TRBV3-1/TRBV3-2	.	TRBJ2-3	CASSQEAPDTQYF
TRBV6-5	.	TRBJ2-3	CASSPVPQSTDTQYF
TRBV4-3	.	TRBJ1-1	CASSQSRGLGTEAFF
TRBV2	.	TRBJ2-7	CASSAGTGTYEQYF
TRBV6-5	.	TRBJ2-1	CASRERRSSYNEQFF
TRBV28	.	TRBJ1-1	CASSPGTGWESEAFF
TRBV2	.	TRBJ1-1	CASSEAWLNTEAFF
TRBV5-6	.	TRBJ1-2	CASSLGTGGGYTF
TRBV7-8	once	TRBJ1-6	CASSRGTGTGGWRNSPLHF
TRBV24-1	.	TRBJ2-3	CATSLQPLPDTQYF
TRBV5-1	.	TRBJ2-1	CASSSGTSGSYNEQFF
TRBV7-2	.	TRBJ2-2	CASSKIWRGNSGELFF
TRBV28	.	TRBJ1-3	CASRPLSSGNTIYF
TRBV19	.	TRBJ2-7	CASSIVGDRSVGEQYF
TRBV9	.	TRBJ1-2	CASSAGITNYGYTF
TRBV2	.	TRBJ2-2	CASSEARQGGTTNTGELFF
TRBV11-2	.	TRBJ2-7	CASSLGVASSYEQYF
TRBV28	.	TRBJ2-7	CASSLSGSPSYEQYF
TRBV4-3	.	TRBJ2-6	CASSVYSGANVLTF
TRBV10-3	.	TRBJ2-2	CAISGDGRTSAGELFF
TRBV29-1	.	TRBJ2-3	CSANPGLAGGGDTQYF
TRBV19	.	TRBJ2-1	CASSRDSSYNEQFF
TRBV27	.	TRBJ2-7	CASSPRSSLYEQYF
TRBV20-1	.	TRBJ2-7	CSARSIEQYF
TRBV5-1	.	TRBJ2-7	CASSLTGGGDSYEQYF
TRBV4-3	.	TRBJ1-2	CASSQEVGDGYTF
TRBV7-8	.	TRBJ2-2	CASKGGQANTGELFF
TRBV5-5	.	TRBJ1-3	CASSLGTVRNTIYF
TRBV5-1	.	TRBJ2-7	CASSLEGAPYEQYF
TRBV4-1	.	TRBJ2-3	CASSLINTDTQYF
TRBV11-1	.	TRBJ2-2	CASRPPGSSGSGELFF
TRBV5-6	.	TRBJ1-6	CASSLPGQANSPLHF
TRBV12-5	.	TRBJ2-3	CASGLFLTDTQYF
TRBV10-1	.	TRBJ2-3	CASSESTSGGPRDTQYF
TRBV7-6	.	TRBJ2-3	CASRAAGAGDTQYF
TRBV4-3	.	TRBJ2-1	CASSQEWVGRGAEQFF
TRBV9	.	TRBJ2-5	CASSPHPGQGMETQYF
TRBV18	.	TRBJ1-3	CASSPPNRGQNTIYF
TRBV28	.	TRBJ2-1	CASSFSSYNEQFF
TRBV7-2	.	TRBJ2-2	CASTHSLNTGELFF
TRBV5-1	few	TRBJ1-5	CASSWGDRDSNQPQHF
TRBV2	.	TRBJ2-7	CAIKPVRSYEQYF
TRBV10-2	.	TRBJ2-3	CASRRAGTDTQYF
TRBV7-9	.	TRBJ1-3	CASSLVQGSSGNTIYF
TRBV18	once	TRBJ2-7	CASSPLPGTFLGHEQYF
TRBV2	.	TRBJ2-7	CASGGVVRSYEQYF